Presented here are 32 T cell receptor beta chains from one specimen sequenced in a study of cytomegalovirus exposure and HLA in healthy donors. PCR amplification relied on 60 Vbeta primers (plus 13 Jbeta primers). Produced via immunoSEQ multiplex PCR; TCRdb's table is partial and in-frame only. The sample yields about 140,000 clones, 65% to 80% seen once. The sample was PBMCs. The source is a male donor in good health and CMV-seropositive.

This clone was seen more than once but under ten times. This chain links TRBV25-1 with TRBJ2-7; 13 nucleotides agree with TRBD2. The CDR3 is 18 amino acids. V was pared by 5 bases and J by 4 bases, with 14 bases of the junction left unmatched. CDR1 is MGHDK and CDR2 is SYGVNS in the germline V gene. In DNA, the CDR3 is TGTGCCAGCAGTTCAACCGGGACTAGCGGGGACGAGGGTTACGAGCAGTACTTC. It specifies CASSSTGTSGDEGYEQYF.

The chain carries TRBV5-4 and TRBJ2-5; a weak D match, TRBD1 (5 bases). V dropped 4 bases and J dropped 5 bases, with 12 bases sitting between them. Germline V gives CDR1 SGHNT, CDR2 YYREEE (reference sequence). This CDR3 has 13 residues. This CDR3 reads CASSGQGSETQYF. For the CDR3, the DNA is TGTGCCAGCAGCGGGCAGGGTTCGGAGACCCAGTACTTC.

A few counts support this clone. The genes are TRBV29-1 and TRBJ1-2, with a tentative D call TRBD1 (6 bases). Per the germline V gene, CDR1 is SQVTM and CDR2 is ANQGSEA. The CDR3 is 12 residues long. Trimming shortened V by 6 bases and J by 8 bases, and 16 bases separated the two germline ends. The CDR3 reads CSVQGQLDGYTF. In DNA, the CDR3 is TGCAGCGTCCAAGGACAGTTAGACGGCTACACCTTC.

This sequence joins TRBV28 and TRBJ1-2; a weak D match, TRBD1 (5 bases). Germline V gives CDR1 MDHEN, CDR2 SYDVKM. V was trimmed by 7 bases and J by 5 bases, leaving 11 bases between them. The length of the CDR3 is 12 residues. The CDR3 loop reads CASTTGGYGYTF. The CDR3 coding sequence is TGTGCCAGCACAACCGGGGGATATGGCTACACCTTC.

This clone was seen just once. The chain uses TRBV7-8 and TRBJ1-1; D gene unclear. Germline-derived CDR1 and CDR2 are SGHVS and FQNEAQ. The CDR3 sequence is 13 residues long. V lost 7 bases and J lost 1, with 10 bases in between. CDR3 sequence reads: CASNPRENTEAFF. CDR3 DNA sequence: TGTGCCAGCAACCCGAGGGAGAACACTGAAGCTTTCTTT. Variable domain in full (rest from reference TRBV7-8 and TRBJ1-1): GAGVSQSPRYKVAKRGQDVALRCDPISGHVSLFWYQQALGQGPEFLTYFQNEAQLDKSGLPSDRFFAERPEGSVSTLKIQRTQQEDSAVYLCASNPRENTEAFFGQGTRLTVV.

The V and J genes are TRBV4-1 and TRBJ2-1; 11 bases line up with TRBD2. CDR3 length equals 17 residues. Trimming took 3 bases from V and 10 from J; bases not matched to a gene: 14. The V gene's germline CDR1 is MGHRA and CDR2 YSYEKL. The CDR3 loop is CASSQQLAGEGVREQFF. The CDR3 DNA is TGCGCCAGCAGCCAGCAACTAGCGGGAGAAGGGGTTCGGGAGCAGTTCTTC.

This clone was recorded only once. The chain joins TRBV6-5 to TRBJ2-2; D might be TRBD1 (6 bases). The CDR3 spans 15 residues. Germline values: CDR1 MNHEY, CDR2 SVGAGI. V lost 5 bases and J 0 bases, leaving 10 bases between the germline ends. The CDR3 spells CASSRQVTNTGELFF. DNA of the CDR3: TGTGCCAGCAGTCGACAGGTTACGAACACCGGGGAGCTGTTTTTT.

With respect to this clone: The junction and the germline gene differ at one end; a read error may be behind it. V gene TRBV15 combines with J gene TRBJ1-1; 8 nucleotides agree with TRBD1. Germline assignment: CDR1 LNHNV and CDR2 YYDKDF (reference sequence). This CDR3 region has 15 residues. The CDR3 here is CAASRGVTGDTEAFF. The CDR3 DNA is TGTGCCGCCAGCAGAGGAGTGACAGGGGATACTGAAGCTTTCTTT.

The chain links TRBV7-3 to TRBJ1-1; possible D gene TRBD1, 6 bases. V was pared by 0 bases and J by 8 bases, with 10 bases between. The CDR3 runs to 13 residues. From germline, CDR1 is SGHTA and CDR2 FQGTGA. The CDR3, as DNA: TGTGCCAGCAGCTTAACGTACGACAGGGAAGCTTTCTTT. This translates into CASSLTYDREAFF.

V and J are TRBV7-3 and TRBJ2-1, with TRBD2 matching 8 bases. CDR3 length: 15 residues. Germline V CDR1 and CDR2: SGHTA, FQGTGA. V was clipped by 1 base and J by 4 bases; unmatched bases: 3. The CDR3 DNA reads TGTGCCAGCAGCTTAAGGTCTAGCGGGTACAATGAGCAGTTCTTC. It codes for CASSLRSSGYNEQFF.

Here the CDR3 reads CASIYRGTNEQFF. CDR3 nucleotide sequence: TGTGCCAGCATCTACAGGGGCACCAATGAGCAGTTCTTC. The chain employs TRBV6-5 and TRBJ2-1, with 7 bases that match TRBD1. The CDR3 sequence is 13 residues long. CDR1 is MNHEY, CDR2 SVGAGI, per germline. The J segment lost 6 bases and the V segment lost 7 bases, leaving 6 bases of the junction unmatched.

This clone was seen more than once but under ten times. The chain has TRBV6-5 and TRBJ2-5; 8 bases align to TRBD1. J was trimmed by 7 bases and V by 10 bases; bases with no gene match: 11. This CDR3 region has 13 residues. Germline CDR1 is MNHEY and CDR2 is SVGAGI. In DNA form, the CDR3 reads TGTGCCACGCAGACAGGGGACCCTGGGACCCAGTACTTC. Its protein is CATQTGDPGTQYF.

This clone was counted between two and nine times. In the same sample, other DNA sequences code for this CDR3. This chain joins TRBV4-1 and TRBJ2-7; D remains ambiguous. The germline V gene has CDR1 MGHRA and CDR2 YSYEKL. Between the trimmed V and J ends, which lost 0 bases and 0 bases, there was a span of 3 bases. This CDR3 has 13 residues. The CDR3 spells CASSQDNSYEQYF. The CDR3 nucleotides read TGCGCCAGCAGCCAAGACAACTCCTACGAGCAGTACTTC.

This clone is a singleton in its sample. The chain uses TRBV18 and TRBJ2-7, with D possibly TRBD1 on 7 matching bases. The germline V gene has CDR1 KGHSH and CDR2 LQKENI. The CDR3 covers 17 residues. V lost 3 bases and J 5 bases, leaving 23 bases between the germline ends. Here the CDR3 reads CASSPQLQGGSFNEQYF. The CDR3 DNA is TGTGCCAGCTCACCCCAACTTCAGGGGGGAAGTTTTAACGAGCAGTACTTC.

This clone was seen a handful of times. V gene TRBV6-5 combines with J gene TRBJ2-7, with 11 bases lining up with TRBD1. The ends lost 5 bases at V and 2 bases at J; junction bases unmatched: 5. CDR1 is MNHEY, CDR2 SVGAGI, per germline. There are 15 residues in the CDR3. The CDR3 nucleotides are TGTGCCAGCAGTCCAGGGACAGGGGGGCCCTACGAGCAGTACTTC. The encoded protein is CASSPGTGGPYEQYF.

This clone showed up just once. V and J are TRBV27 and TRBJ2-7; TRBD2 aligns across 7 bases. The CDR3 loop spans 17 amino acids. The V and J ends lost 6 bases and 1 base, in that order; junction bases with no gene match: 15. Germline assignment: CDR1 MNHEY and CDR2 SMNVEV (reference sequence). The CDR3 DNA is TGTGCCAGCAGCCATAGGGCCGGGCTAGCGGAATCCTACGAGCAGTACTTC. Protein: CASSHRAGLAESYEQYF.

The chain recombines TRBV7-8 with TRBJ1-2; TRBD1 matches at 11 bases. CDR3 length: 16 residues. Trimming cost V 6 bases and J 2 bases; bases outside gene matches: 8. The germline V gene has CDR1 SGHVS and CDR2 FQNEAQ. The CDR3 protein is CASSPGTGGRNYGYTF. CDR3 nucleotide sequence: TGTGCCAGCAGTCCCGGGACAGGGGGACGGAACTATGGCTACACCTTC.

The chain recombines TRBV28 with TRBJ2-1; the match to TRBD2 covers 8 bases. Germline lookup yields CDR1 MDHEN and CDR2 SYDVKM. The V and J ends lost 6 bases and 4 bases, in that order; junction bases with no gene match: 5. The CDR3 totals 14 residues. The CDR3 nucleotides read TGTGCCAGCAGAAACCCGGGAGGGTACAATGAGCAGTTCTTC. Protein product: CASRNPGGYNEQFF.

The chain combines TRBV19 with TRBJ2-1, with TRBD1 matching 8 bases. This CDR3 region has 14 residues. The trim removed 4 bases at V and 7 bases at J, leaving 6 bases unmatched. Germline CDR1 and CDR2: LNHDA and SQIVND (reference sequence). The CDR3 nucleotides read TGTGCCAGTAGTACACCTCAGGGGGCGAATGAGCAGTTCTTC. Its translation: CASSTPQGANEQFF.

With regard to this clone: A read error may produce the germline difference seen at one junction end. The chain combines TRBV7-9 with TRBJ2-7, with 8 bases aligning to TRBD2. The CDR3 is made up of 15 amino acids. Germline CDR1 SEHNR, CDR2 FQNEAQ (reference sequence). CDR3 coding DNA: TGTTCCAGCAGCTTACTGGCGGGGGGCTCCTACGAGCAGTACTTC. It translates to CSSSLLAGGSYEQYF.

The V call is TRBV2, the J call TRBJ2-7, with D perhaps TRBD1 (6 bases). CDR1 and CDR2 from the germline V gene are SNHLY and FYNNEI. Trimming cost V 5 bases and J 2 bases, with 13 bases left between them. The CDR3 length is 14 residues. CDR3 DNA sequence: TGTGCCAGCAGTCCTAGGACAGCCGCCTACGAGCAGTACTTC. Amino acid sequence: CASSPRTAAYEQYF.

The V call is TRBV11-3, the J call TRBJ2-1; TRBD1 matches 9 bases. Germline V gene lookup returns CDR1 SGHNT and CDR2 YENEEA. The length of the CDR3 is 15 residues. The V and J ends lost 6 bases and 5 bases, in that order; junction bases with no gene match: 8. CDR3 DNA sequence: TGTGCCAGCAGTTCTAGCCGGACAGGGGACAATGAGCAGTTCTTC. Its protein is CASSSSRTGDNEQFF.

The V call is TRBV7-3, the J call TRBJ2-7, with D possibly being TRBD2 (5 bases). The CDR3 contains 17 residues. The V and J ends lost 2 bases and 1 base respectively, with 18 bases between them. The V gene's germline CDR1 is SGHTA and CDR2 FQGTGA. The CDR3 region has the DNA TGTGCCAGCAGCTTAGGCCCCCTAGGGAGCGGTTCCTACGAGCAGTACTTC. The encoded protein is CASSLGPLGSGSYEQYF.

This clone showed up just a few times. The chain carries TRBV29-1 and TRBJ2-5; 7 positions agree with TRBD1. Germline V gene sequence: CDR1 SQVTM, CDR2 ANQGSEA. V shed 7 bases, J shed 2 bases, and the junction held 7 bases outside the gene matches. The CDR3 totals 13 residues. The CDR3 reads CSGISTGQETQYF. DNA of the CDR3: TGCAGCGGCATATCGACAGGGCAAGAGACCCAGTACTTC.

The V gene is TRBV18, the J gene TRBJ1-2; D remains ambiguous. The CDR3 spans 15 residues. Germline V lookup: CDR1 KGHSH, CDR2 LQKENI. V was cut by 0 bases and J by 8 bases, with 16 bases left in between. CDR3 amino acids: CASSPPAGSHIGYTF. Here the CDR3 DNA reads TGTGCCAGCTCACCACCGGCGGGAAGTCACATCGGCTACACCTTC.

A few counts support this clone. This sequence joins TRBV6-1 and TRBJ2-2, with 11 bases fitting TRBD2. Germline V gene lookup returns CDR1 MNHNS and CDR2 SASEGT. V lost 5 bases, J lost 1 base, and 3 bases stayed unmatched. The CDR3 loop spans 16 amino acids. CDR3 in DNA: TGTGCCAGCAGTAAAGGACTAGCGGGGAACACCGGGGAGCTGTTTTTT. Translating it yields CASSKGLAGNTGELFF.

This sequence joins TRBV11-2 and TRBJ2-5; possibly TRBD2 for D (5 bases). Between the trimmed V and J ends, which lost 5 bases and 2 bases, there was a span of 9 bases. Germline CDR1 SGHAT, CDR2 FQNNGV. The CDR3 has 13 amino acids. CDR3 sequence: CASSRSGQETQYF. The DNA for the CDR3 is TGTGCCAGCAGCCGGTCGGGGCAAGAGACCCAGTACTTC.

The V call is TRBV4-1, the J call TRBJ1-1; the D gene is possibly TRBD1 (6 bases). The CDR3 runs to 17 residues. Germline V gene lookup returns CDR1 MGHRA and CDR2 YSYEKL. V was cut by 4 bases and J by 1 base, with 19 bases left in between. The chain's CDR3 is CASSLPWGSGQNTEAFF. The DNA for the CDR3 is TGCGCCAGCAGCCTCCCATGGGGGTCGGGACAGAACACTGAAGCTTTCTTT.

This chain joins TRBV4-1 and TRBJ1-3; D remains unclear. From germline, CDR1 is MGHRA and CDR2 YSYEKL. V was cut by 4 bases and J by 2 bases, with 12 bases left in between. CDR3 length equals 15 residues. DNA for the CDR3: TGCGCCAGCAGCCGCGACATACCTACTGGAAACACCATATATTTT. Protein: CASSRDIPTGNTIYF.

The chain is built from TRBV4-2 and TRBJ2-5; TRBD2 aligns across 10 bases. The J call is doubtful: the DNA matches TRBJ2-7 better. The CDR3 has 18 amino acids. Germline V gives CDR1 LGHNA, CDR2 YNFKEQ. CDR3 in DNA: TGTGCCAGCAGCCAAGAGGGAAGCGGGGGGGCCTTCTCCTACGAGCAGTACTTC. Translated, it gives CASSQEGSGGAFSYEQYF.

The count of this clone is one. The chain joins TRBV7-8 to TRBJ2-5; 9 positions match TRBD2. The V gene end was trimmed by 1 base and the J gene end by 4 bases; junction bases not matched to a gene: 13. The CDR3 runs 18 residues. Germline V gene sequence: CDR1 SGHVS, CDR2 FQNEAQ. CDR3 DNA: TGTGCCAGCAGCTTAGTTCCAGCGGGAGGCCCACTAAGAGAGACCCAGTACTTC. This sequence encodes CASSLVPAGGPLRETQYF.

This clone was seen a single time. Different DNA sequences within this sample yield the same CDR3. The CDR3 loop is CASSPGQNTEAFF. The CDR3 nucleotides read TGTGCCAGCTCTCCTGGACAGAACACTGAAGCTTTCTTT. This chain links TRBV18 with TRBJ1-1; perhaps TRBD1 as D (5 bases). There are 13 residues in the CDR3. Looked up from germline, CDR1 is KGHSH and CDR2 is LQKENI. The V end lost 6 bases, the J end lost 1 base, and 9 bases lay between the germline ends.